The clone carrying this T cell receptor beta chain was counted between two and nine times. TCRdb ran MiXCR on the RT-PCR reads and lists one entry per CDR3 protein. The sample includes 650,000 to 800,000 distinct CDR3 sequences, 13% to 15% of them seen just once. Sequenced input: memory CD4+ T cells from blood. The sequence derives from a female donor in good health, serving as a healthy control.

The CDR3, as DNA: TGTGCCAGCTCATCTTCGACAGGGGTGAACACTGAAGCTTTCTTT. It encodes CASSSSTGVNTEAFF. The chain has TRBV18 and TRBJ1-1; 8 bases agree with TRBD1. Trimming cost V 5 bases and J 0 bases; bases outside gene matches: 5. This CDR3 is built from 15 residues. CDR1 is KGHSH, CDR2 LQKENI, per germline.